The 18 T cell receptor beta chains below were found in one sample sequenced in a study of tumor-infiltrating lymphocytes in localized non-small cell lung cancer. Repertoires were generated with immunoSEQ multiplex PCR, while TCRdb's copy carries only in-frame clones and drops some. The sample records 7,000 to 9,000 clones, 50% to 75% being singletons. The material sequenced was uninvolved lung tissue not adjacent to the tumor. The receptors here all came from a human donor with non-small cell lung cancer.

This chain links TRBV4-1 with TRBJ2-3; 10 bases align to TRBD1. Germline V CDR1 and CDR2: MGHRA, YSYEKL. After removal of 4 bases from V and 4 bases from J, the junction contained 11 bases not matched to a gene. There are 17 residues in the CDR3. CDR3 in amino acids: CASSRAGTGDYSDTQYF. DNA for the CDR3: TGCGCCAGCAGCCGAGCCGGGACAGGGGATTACTCAGATACGCAGTATTTT.

The chain recombines TRBV25-1 with TRBJ1-1; the D is unclear. The CDR3 totals 13 residues. The V gene lost 7 bases and the J gene lost 6 bases, with 15 bases spanning the gap. Germline V CDR1 and CDR2: MGHDK, SYGVNS. In DNA form, the CDR3 reads TGTGCCAGCAAGTCGGGGATTGGCGCTGAAGCTTTCTTT. Residues: CASKSGIGAEAFF.

V usage is TRBV5-6 and J usage is TRBJ1-2; D is unclear. The V end lost 5 bases, the J end lost 1 base, and 15 bases lay between the germline ends. The germline CDR1 and CDR2 sequences are SGHDT and YYEEEE. The CDR3 loop spans 15 amino acids. The CDR3 spells CASRTVGSSNYGYTF. In nucleotides, the CDR3 is TGTGCCAGCAGGACCGTGGGATCAAGTAACTATGGCTACACCTTC.

The rearrangement links TRBV2 to TRBJ1-5, with no clear D. The CDR3 covers 14 residues. V gave up 3 bases and J gave up 2 bases, with 8 bases separating them. The germline V gene has CDR1 SNHLY and CDR2 FYNNEI. This chain's CDR3 is CASSELRGNQPQHF. The CDR3 nucleotides are TGTGCCAGCAGTGAGCTAAGGGGCAATCAGCCCCAGCATTTT.

V usage is TRBV5-6 and J usage is TRBJ1-2; D gene uncertain. Trimming shortened V by 0 bases and J by 10 bases, and 10 bases separated the two germline ends. The CDR3 length is 12 residues. The germline V gene has CDR1 SGHDT and CDR2 YYEEEE. The CDR3 sequence is CASSLDPDYYTF. The CDR3 DNA sequence: TGTGCCAGCAGCTTGGATCCGGATTACTACACCTTC.

The chain couples TRBV5-4 to TRBJ2-7; tentatively, D is TRBD2 (6 bases). V was shortened by 4 bases and J by 4 bases, with 9 bases between the two germline ends. CDR1 and CDR2 (germline): SGHNT, YYREEE (reference sequence). The CDR3 has 12 residues. The CDR3 sequence is CASSLEGYEQYF. CDR3 coding DNA: TGTGCCAGCAGCCTGGAGGGTTACGAGCAGTACTTC.

V is TRBV9 and J is TRBJ1-1, with 7 bases matching TRBD1. The germline V gene has CDR1 SGDLS and CDR2 YYNGEE. The CDR3 contains 17 residues. Trimming removed 4 bases from V and 5 bases from J; junction bases left unmatched: 17. The CDR3 spells CASSYQSGMTGITEAFF. CDR3 bases: TGTGCCAGCAGCTACCAATCCGGGATGACAGGGATTACTGAAGCTTTCTTT.

The J gene is TRBJ2-7, the V gene TRBV6-1, with a tentative D call TRBD1 (6 bases). This CDR3 comprises 15 residues. Germline assignment: CDR1 MNHNS and CDR2 SASEGT. Trimming stripped 7 bases from V and 1 base from J, with 17 bases between. CDR3 residues: CASTDRSLLSYEQYF. The CDR3 DNA reads as TGTGCCAGCACCGACAGGTCCCTTCTTTCCTACGAGCAGTACTTC.

The chain has TRBV30 and TRBJ1-5, with 7 bases matching TRBD1. Germline CDR1 and CDR2: GTSNPN and SVGIG (reference sequence). The CDR3 covers 14 residues. The J segment lost 7 bases and the V segment lost 0 bases, leaving 6 bases of the junction unmatched. The CDR3 DNA reads TGTGCCTGGAGTGTAGGGGGCGCTGGCCAGCCCCAGCATTTT. It codes for CAWSVGGAGQPQHF.

V is TRBV6-5 and J is TRBJ1-1; TRBD1 agrees at 10 bases. Trimming cost V 5 bases and J 7 bases; bases outside gene matches: 7. The CDR3 covers 14 residues. Germline CDR1 MNHEY, CDR2 SVGAGI. CDR3 sequence (DNA): TGTGCCAGCAGTACCGGGACAGGGGTTAATGAAGCTTTCTTT. The encoded protein is CASSTGTGVNEAFF.

The chain uses TRBV4-1 and TRBJ2-7, with TRBD1 as a possible D gene (6 bases). This CDR3 has 17 residues. Trimming removed 2 bases at V and 5 bases at J, with 22 bases between. In germline, CDR1 is MGHRA, CDR2 YSYEKL. The CDR3 here is CASSQNLGQLGAHEQYF. The CDR3 nucleotides read TGCGCCAGCAGCCAAAACCTAGGACAGTTGGGGGCCCACGAGCAGTACTTC.

The chain joins TRBV2 to TRBJ1-5; 9 nucleotides match TRBD1. The trim removed 7 bases at V and 5 bases at J, leaving 6 bases unmatched. The CDR3 has 14 residues. Germline-derived CDR1 and CDR2 are SNHLY and FYNNEI. The DNA of the CDR3 is TGTGCCAGCATGAAGGGACAGGGAGATCAGCCCCAGCATTTT. Protein sequence: CASMKGQGDQPQHF.

The gene calls are TRBV10-3 and TRBJ1-1, with TRBD1 matching over 9 bases. Germline values: CDR1 ENHRY, CDR2 SYGVKD. V dropped 10 bases and J dropped 0; count of bases not matched to a gene: 15. CDR3 size: 17 residues. The CDR3 coding sequence is TGTGCCAGCAGGGTAATACAGGGGGCTGGAATGAACACTGAAGCTTTCTTT. Translating gives CASRVIQGAGMNTEAFF.

V gene TRBV21-1 combines with J gene TRBJ2-5. TRBV21-1 is a pseudogene locus. This CDR3 has 13 residues. The CDR3 DNA follows: TGTGCCAGCAGCAAAGGGACGGTTCGGACCCAGTACTTC. It specifies CASSKGTVRTQYF.

The chain has TRBV30 and TRBJ1-6; the D is unclear. Germline CDR1 and CDR2: GTSNPN and SVGIG (reference sequence). The CDR3 length is 16 residues. The V gene lost 0 bases and the J gene lost 11 bases, with 20 bases spanning the gap. DNA of the CDR3: TGTGCCTGGAGTGTCGGCGGGGTTTCAGGTCGTACACCCCTCCACTTT. This translates into CAWSVGGVSGRTPLHF.

V and J are TRBV6-1 and TRBJ1-2, with no clear D. The length of the CDR3 is 13 residues. CDR1 and CDR2 from the germline V gene are MNHNS and SASEGT. Trimming took 5 bases from V and 4 from J, leaving 11 bases between them. The CDR3 DNA is TGTGCCAGCAGTAGGGTGTCTACCTATGGCTACACCTTC. Its protein product is CASSRVSTYGYTF.

The genes are TRBV5-1 and TRBJ2-3; 12 bases agree with TRBD2. J was trimmed by 0 bases and V by 5 bases; bases with no gene match: 7. Per the germline V gene, CDR1 is SGHRS and CDR2 is YFSETQ. The CDR3 is made up of 17 amino acids. The DNA of the CDR3 is TGCGCCAGCAGAGATACTAGCGGGGGGTCTAGCACAGATACGCAGTATTTT. Its protein product is CASRDTSGGSSTDTQYF.

This clone showed up just once. The chain recombines TRBV5-4 with TRBJ2-3; 7 bases match TRBD1. V was pared by 4 bases and J by 4 bases, with 3 bases of the junction left unmatched. CDR3 length: 13 residues. The germline V gene has CDR1 SGHNT and CDR2 YYREEE (reference sequence). The chain's CDR3 is CASSLDRADTQYF. The CDR3 coding sequence is TGTGCCAGCAGCCTCGACAGGGCAGATACGCAGTATTTT.